This T cell receptor beta chain emerged from a study of cytomegalovirus exposure and HLA in healthy donors. Study-wide results and limits: The classifier, whose performance was assessed in both the original and validation cohorts, reportedly diagnosed cytomegalovirus status with high specificity and sensitivity. Later analysis showed most CMV-associated TCR beta chains appearing HLA-restricted. A missense DCLRE1C variant was associated with V- and J-gene trimming of TCR beta chains in a later analysis, and an independent cohort replicated the association.

13 Jbeta primers and 60 Vbeta primers were used for the PCR. Libraries were prepared by immunoSEQ multiplex PCR; TCRdb keeps only in-frame clonotypes and omits some of them. The repertoire consists of 150,000 to 200,000 clones, with 70% to 80% occurring once and the leading ten covering 2.9%. As to this clone: The antigen is unknown.

The CDR3 sequence is 14 residues long. In germline, CDR1 is GTSNPN, CDR2 SVGIG (reference sequence). Losses at the gene ends were 4 bases for V and 1 base for J; bases not matched to a gene: 1. This receptor was taken from a male donor in good health and CMV-seronegative. The specimen was PBMCs. The chain recombines TRBV30 with TRBJ1-3, with TRBD1 identical over 10 bases. The CDR3 region is CAWKDRGSGNTIYF. CDR3 coding DNA: TGTGCCTGGAAGGACAGGGGGTCTGGAAACACCATATATTTT.